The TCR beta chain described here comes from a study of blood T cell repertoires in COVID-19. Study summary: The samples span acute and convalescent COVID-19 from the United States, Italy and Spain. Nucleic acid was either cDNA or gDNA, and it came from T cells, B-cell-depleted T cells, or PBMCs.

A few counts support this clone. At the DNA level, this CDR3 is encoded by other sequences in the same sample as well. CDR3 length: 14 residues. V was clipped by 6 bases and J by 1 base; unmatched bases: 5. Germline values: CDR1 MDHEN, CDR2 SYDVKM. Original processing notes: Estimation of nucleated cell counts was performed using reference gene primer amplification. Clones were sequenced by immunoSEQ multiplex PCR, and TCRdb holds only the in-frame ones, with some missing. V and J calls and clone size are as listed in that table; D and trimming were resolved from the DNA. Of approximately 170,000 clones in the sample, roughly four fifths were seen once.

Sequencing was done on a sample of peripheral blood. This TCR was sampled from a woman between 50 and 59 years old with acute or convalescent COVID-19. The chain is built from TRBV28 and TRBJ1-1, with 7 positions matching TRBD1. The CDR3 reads CASRNRGGNTEAFF. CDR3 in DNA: TGTGCCAGCAGAAACAGGGGAGGGAACACTGAAGCTTTCTTT.